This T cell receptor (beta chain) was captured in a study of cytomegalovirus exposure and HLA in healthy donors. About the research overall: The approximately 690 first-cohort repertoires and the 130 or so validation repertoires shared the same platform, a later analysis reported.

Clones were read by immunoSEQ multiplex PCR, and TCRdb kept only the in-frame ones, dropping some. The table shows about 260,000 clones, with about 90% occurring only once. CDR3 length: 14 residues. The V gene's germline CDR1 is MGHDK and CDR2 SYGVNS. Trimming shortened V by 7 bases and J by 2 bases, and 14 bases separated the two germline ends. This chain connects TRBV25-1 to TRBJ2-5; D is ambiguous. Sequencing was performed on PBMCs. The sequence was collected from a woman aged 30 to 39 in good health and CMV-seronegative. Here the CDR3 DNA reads TGTGCCAGCACCGCCCTGGGGTTTCAAGAGACCCAGTACTTC. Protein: CASTALGFQETQYF.